This T cell receptor beta chain was recorded in a study of graft-versus-host responses after intestinal transplantation. With respect to this clone: Its specificity is unknown.

Study findings and constraints: Declining HvG levels early post-transplant were linked to peak circulating GvH clone levels.

The CDR3 has 15 amino acids. Trimming removed 1 base from V and 3 bases from J, with 9 bases in between. CDR1 is SGHNT and CDR2 is YENEEA in the germline V gene. The data were produced by immunoSEQ multiplex PCR, yet TCRdb's version contains in-frame clones alone and is incomplete. The sample gives approximately 12,000 clones, 65% to 85% of which show up once; around half is in the top ten. This rearrangement joins TRBV11-3 to TRBJ1-4; no firm D call. The sequence derives from a human patient who received an intestinal transplant, so some T cells may come from the graft donor. The sequencing used PBMCs, collected roughly 130 days after transplant. DNA of the CDR3: TGTGCCAGCAGCTTAGGAGTTTCCCCTAATGAAAAACTGTTTTTT. Translating gives CASSLGVSPNEKLFF.